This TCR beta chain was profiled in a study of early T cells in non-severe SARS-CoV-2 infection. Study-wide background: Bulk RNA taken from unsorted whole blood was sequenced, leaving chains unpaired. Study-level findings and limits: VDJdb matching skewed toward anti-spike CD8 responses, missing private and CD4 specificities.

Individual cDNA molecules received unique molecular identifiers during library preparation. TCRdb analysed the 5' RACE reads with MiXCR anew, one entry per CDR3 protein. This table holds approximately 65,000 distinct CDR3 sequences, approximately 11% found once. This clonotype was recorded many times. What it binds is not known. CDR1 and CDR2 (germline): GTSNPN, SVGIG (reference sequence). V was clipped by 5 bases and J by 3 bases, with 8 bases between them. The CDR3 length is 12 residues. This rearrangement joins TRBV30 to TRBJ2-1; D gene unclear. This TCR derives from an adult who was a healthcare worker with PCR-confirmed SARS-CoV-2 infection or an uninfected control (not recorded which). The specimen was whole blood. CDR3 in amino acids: CAWAQDYNEQFF. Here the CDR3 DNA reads TGTGCCTGGGCCCAGGACTACAATGAGCAGTTCTTC.